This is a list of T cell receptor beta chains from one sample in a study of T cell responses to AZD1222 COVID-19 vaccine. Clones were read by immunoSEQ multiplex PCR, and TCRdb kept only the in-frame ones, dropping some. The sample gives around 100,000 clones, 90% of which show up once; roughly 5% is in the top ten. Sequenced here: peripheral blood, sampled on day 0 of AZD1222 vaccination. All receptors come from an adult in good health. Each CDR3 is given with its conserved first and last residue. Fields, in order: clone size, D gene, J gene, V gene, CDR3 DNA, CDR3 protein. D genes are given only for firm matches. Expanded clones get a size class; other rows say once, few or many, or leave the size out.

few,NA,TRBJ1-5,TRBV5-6,TGTGCCAGCAGCTGGGGAGGGATCAATCAGCCCCAGCATTTT,CASSWGGINQPQHF
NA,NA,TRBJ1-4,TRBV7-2,TGTGCCAGCAGCTTAGTGGTCGGGCCCCCAGAAAAACTGTTTTTT,CASSLVVGPPEKLFF
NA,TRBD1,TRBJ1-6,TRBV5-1,TGCGCCAGCAGCTTTGCAGCAGGACAGGGGGATTCACCCCTCCACTTT,CASSFAAGQGDSPLHF
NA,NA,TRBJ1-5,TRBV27,TGTGCCAGCAGTCTAGGCGGCTATGGCAATCAGCCCCAGCATTTT,CASSLGGYGNQPQHF
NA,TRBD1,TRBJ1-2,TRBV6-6,TGTGCCAGCAGTTACTCGCCGGGACAGGGCGGGTATGGCTACACCTTC,CASSYSPGQGGYGYTF
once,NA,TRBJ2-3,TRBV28,TGTGCCAGCAGTTTATACACAGATACGCAGTATTTT,CASSLYTDTQYF
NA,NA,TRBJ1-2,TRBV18,TGTGCCAGCTCACCGGATGGGGAACGTAGCTACACCTTC,CASSPDGERSYTF
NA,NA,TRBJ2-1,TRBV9,TGTGCCAGCAGCGTAGATGGAGGGTTAAGCGGAGAGCAGTTCTTC,CASSVDGGLSGEQFF
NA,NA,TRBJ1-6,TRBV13,TGTGCCAGCAGCTTAGGCCCGGTGGGGGTAGATGGTTCACCCCTCCACTTT,CASSLGPVGVDGSPLHF
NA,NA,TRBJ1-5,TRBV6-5,TGTGCCAGCAGACCATATAGCAATCAGCCCCAGCATTTT,CASRPYSNQPQHF
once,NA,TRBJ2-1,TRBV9,TGTGCCAGCAGTACTCTTGGCGGGTTCTACAATGAGCAGTTCTTC,CASSTLGGFYNEQFF
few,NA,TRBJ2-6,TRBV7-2,TGTGCCAGCAAGTTCTCTGGGGCCAACGTCCTGACTTTC,CASKFSGANVLTF
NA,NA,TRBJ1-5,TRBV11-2,TGTGCCAGCAGCCCGACAGGCAATCAGCCCCAGCATTTT,CASSPTGNQPQHF
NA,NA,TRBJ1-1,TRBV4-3,TGCGCCAGCAGCAGGGGGATGAACACTGAAGCTTTCTTT,CASSRGMNTEAFF
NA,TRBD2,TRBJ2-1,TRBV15,TGTGCCACCAGCATAAGCGGGGGGCCTGCCTACAATGAGCAGTTCTTC,CATSISGGPAYNEQFF
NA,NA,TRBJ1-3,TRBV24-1,TGTGCCACCAGTGGAAGGCGGCCCATATATTTT,CATSGRRPIYF
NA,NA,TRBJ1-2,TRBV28,TGTGCCAGCAGCTCCCCGTTTGTCAGCCATGGCTACACCTTC,CASSSPFVSHGYTF
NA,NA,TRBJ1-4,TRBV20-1,TGCAGTGCTAGTTCGGGGAGTAGTTTTGGTAATGAAAAACTGTTTTTT,CSASSGSSFGNEKLFF
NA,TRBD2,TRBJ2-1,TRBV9,TGTGCCAGCAGTACTAGCGGGGGGGCCCAGCAGTTCTTC,CASSTSGGAQQFF
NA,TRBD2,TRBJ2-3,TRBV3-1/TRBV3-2,TGTGCCAGCAGCCATCACCTAGCGGGGGGGGGCACAGATACGCAGTATTTT,CASSHHLAGGGTDTQYF
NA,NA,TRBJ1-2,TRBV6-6,TGTGCCAGCAGTTACGATAGGGCTGGAGTCTATGGCTACACCTTC,CASSYDRAGVYGYTF
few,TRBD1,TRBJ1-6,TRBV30,TGTGCCTGGAGGGCGAAATGGACAGGGGGCATGTCACCCCTCCACTTT,CAWRAKWTGGMSPLHF
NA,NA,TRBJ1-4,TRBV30,TGTGCCTGGGGAGGATGGGGTAATGAAAAACTGTTTTTT,CAWGGWGNEKLFF
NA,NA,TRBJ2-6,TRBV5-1,TGCGCCAGCAGCTTGTGGGGCGGGGTCCCCTCTGGGGCCAACGTCCTGACTTTC,CASSLWGGVPSGANVLTF
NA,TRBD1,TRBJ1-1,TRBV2,TGTGCCAGCAGTGTCGGACAGGGGTTACGAGCTTTCTTT,CASSVGQGLRAFF